Below are 20 T cell receptor beta chains sequenced from a single sample in a study of blood T cell repertoires in COVID-19. Only in-frame clones appear in the TCRdb table, and some are missing; sequencing was by immunoSEQ multiplex PCR. This sample has under 200,000 clones, with approximately 79% found just once. What was sequenced was peripheral blood. The receptors were gathered from a woman older than 75 with acute or convalescent COVID-19.

This clone has a handful of counts. The rearrangement links TRBV28 to TRBJ1-2; 8 bases align to TRBD1. This CDR3 is built from 13 residues. V gave up 6 bases and J gave up 3 bases; unmatched junction bases: 3. Germline CDR1 and CDR2: MDHEN and SYDVKM. CDR3 sequence reads: CASRQGADYGYTF. In DNA form, the CDR3 reads TGTGCCAGCAGGCAGGGGGCGGACTATGGCTACACCTTC.

The chain uses TRBV2 and TRBJ1-5; 7 bases fit TRBD1. V lost 6 bases to trimming and J lost 0 bases; unmatched junction nucleotides: 5. CDR3 size: 15 residues. The germline gives CDR1 SNHLY, CDR2 FYNNEI. Written as DNA, the CDR3 is TGTGCCAGCAGAGCCACAGGGGATAGCAATCAGCCCCAGCATTTT. It yields the protein CASRATGDSNQPQHF.

V usage is TRBV23-1 and J usage is TRBJ2-2; D ambiguous. TRBV23-1 qualifies as an ORF whose function is uncertain. The CDR3 contains 15 residues. V was shortened by 4 bases and J by 4 bases, with 13 bases between the two germline ends. For the CDR3, the DNA is TGCGCCAGCAGTCCCTCCGCTCGTAGCACCGGGGAGCTGTTTTTT. Translation: CASSPSARSTGELFF.

The chain recombines TRBV19 with TRBJ1-2; D is unresolved. This CDR3 has 8 amino acids. V dropped 4 bases and J dropped 12 bases, with 3 bases sitting between them. Germline CDR1 reads LNHDA; CDR2 reads SQIVND (reference sequence). The DNA for the CDR3 is TGTGCCAGTAGTAGAGACACCTTC. Encoded protein: CASSRDTF.

CDR3 in amino acids: CASSFRLTGGDPPLHF. The DNA of the CDR3 is TGTGCCAGCAGTTTCCGACTAACAGGGGGTGACCCACCCCTCCACTTT. The chain couples TRBV28 to TRBJ1-6; 8 nucleotides line up with TRBD1. Losses at the gene ends were 3 bases for V and 11 bases for J; bases not matched to a gene: 12. This CDR3 spans 16 amino acids. CDR1 is MDHEN and CDR2 is SYDVKM in the germline V gene.

This chain joins TRBV28 and TRBJ2-2; 12 nucleotides align to TRBD2. This CDR3 region has 17 residues. V gave up 5 bases and J gave up 4 bases; unmatched junction bases: 8. Germline V gene data show CDR1 as MDHEN and CDR2 as SYDVKM. CDR3 sequence: CASSARLAGVITGELFF. The CDR3 nucleotides read TGTGCCAGCAGTGCCAGACTAGCGGGAGTGATCACCGGGGAGCTGTTTTTT.

This chain connects TRBV19 to TRBJ2-1; 10 bases line up with TRBD2. V was pared by 3 bases and J by 0 bases, with 2 bases of the junction left unmatched. CDR3 length equals 16 residues. Germline CDR1 reads LNHDA; CDR2 reads SQIVND (reference sequence). CDR3 region: CASSMPSGSSYNEQFF. DNA of the CDR3: TGTGCCAGTAGTATGCCTAGCGGGAGCTCCTACAATGAGCAGTTCTTC.

The chain links TRBV2 to TRBJ2-7; TRBD1 matches at 9 bases. CDR3 length equals 14 residues. V shed 5 bases and J 3 bases; nucleotides not matched to a gene: 5. Germline CDR1 reads SNHLY; CDR2 reads FYNNEI. Written as DNA, the CDR3 is TGTGCCAGCAGTTCCGGGACAGGGCTCTACGAGCAGTACTTC. This sequence encodes CASSSGTGLYEQYF.

The J gene is TRBJ1-1, the V gene TRBV30; a possible D gene is TRBD1 (6 bases). From germline, CDR1 is GTSNPN and CDR2 SVGIG (reference sequence). The CDR3 is 14 residues long. Trimming cost V 0 bases and J 1 base, with 9 bases left between them. The CDR3 nucleotides are TGTGCCTGGAGTGTAACAGGGAGGAACACTGAAGCTTTCTTT. This gives the protein CAWSVTGRNTEAFF. Supplemented by reference TRBV30 and TRBJ1-1, the full variable domain reads SQTIHQWPATLVQPVGSPLSLECTVEGTSNPNLYWYRQAAGRGLQLLFYSVGIGQISSEVPQNLSASRPQDRQFILSSKKLLLSDSGFYLCAWSVTGRNTEAFFGQGTRLTVV.

The J gene is TRBJ2-5, the V gene TRBV7-2; no reliable D call. Trimming took 5 bases from V and 0 from J, leaving 4 bases between them. Germline V gene data show CDR1 as SGHTA and CDR2 as FQGNSA. The CDR3 is 12 residues long. The CDR3 DNA is TGTGCCAGCAGCCAGTACCAAGAGACCCAGTACTTC. It specifies CASSQYQETQYF.

The chain carries TRBV28 and TRBJ2-2; 8 positions match TRBD2. Germline lookup yields CDR1 MDHEN and CDR2 SYDVKM. The CDR3 is made up of 16 amino acids. J lost 3 bases, V lost 2 bases, and 5 bases had no gene match. The CDR3 DNA sequence: TGTGCCAGCAGTTTAACAGCGGGAGAGCACACCGGGGAGCTGTTTTTT. Its protein is CASSLTAGEHTGELFF.

The chain couples TRBV6-6 to TRBJ2-2; 7 bases line up with TRBD1. Germline trimming cut 0 bases from V and 6 bases from J; bases unmatched to any gene: 7. The CDR3 length is 16 residues. Germline lookup yields CDR1 MNHNY and CDR2 SVGAGI (reference sequence). The CDR3 region is CASSYSEGASSGELFF. The CDR3 DNA reads TGTGCCAGCAGTTACTCCGAGGGGGCGTCGTCCGGGGAGCTGTTTTTT.

The chain couples TRBV19 to TRBJ2-1, with 10 bases that match TRBD2. From germline, CDR1 is LNHDA and CDR2 SQIVND (reference sequence). There are 13 residues in the CDR3. V was clipped by 6 bases and J by 13 bases; unmatched bases: 9. For the CDR3, the DNA is TGTGCCAGTAGCATCCCTAGCGGGAGTATTCAGTTCTTC. It encodes CASSIPSGSIQFF.

This clone was found a few times. This chain links TRBV11-1 with TRBJ2-5; 9 positions match TRBD1. Germline values: CDR1 SGHAT, CDR2 FQDESV (reference sequence). The CDR3 has 16 residues. V was clipped by 6 bases and J by 4 bases; unmatched bases: 12. CDR3 sequence reads: CASRRNRDREGETQYF. DNA for the CDR3: TGTGCCAGCAGGAGAAACCGGGACAGGGAAGGAGAGACCCAGTACTTC.

The V and J genes are TRBV6-5 and TRBJ1-5; 8 nucleotides align to TRBD1. The CDR3 extends over 15 amino acids. Unmatched junction bases numbered 5, after V lost 5 bases and J lost 2 bases. In germline, CDR1 is MNHEY, CDR2 SVGAGI. Here the CDR3 reads CASSPTGVGNQPQHF. The CDR3 bases are TGTGCCAGCAGTCCGACAGGGGTCGGCAATCAGCCCCAGCATTTT.

The chain recombines TRBV18 with TRBJ1-1, with D perhaps matching TRBD1 (6 bases). The germline V gene encodes CDR1 KGHSH and CDR2 LQKENI. V shed 3 bases and J shed 5 bases, with 13 bases lying between them. CDR3 length: 14 residues. CDR3 nucleotides: TGTGCCAGCTCACCGGGGGTGAGGGGGACTGAAGCTTTCTTT. Translating it yields CASSPGVRGTEAFF.

This clone was seen a few times. The junction and the germline gene differ at one end; a read error may be behind it. The chain combines TRBV3-1 (or the pseudogene TRBV3-2) with TRBJ2-7; D gene uncertain. Germline V lookup: CDR1 LGHDT, CDR2 YNNKEL (reference sequence). The CDR3 has 12 residues. The CDR3 sequence: CASSQEAGAQYF. The CDR3 nucleotides are TGTGCCAGCAGTCAAGAAGCCGGAGCTCAGTACTTC.

The genes are TRBV19 and TRBJ2-7, with 10 bases aligning to TRBD2. The CDR3 is 14 residues long. The J segment lost 6 bases and the V segment lost 7 bases, leaving 9 bases of the junction unmatched. Germline V gene data show CDR1 as LNHDA and CDR2 as SQIVND (reference sequence). CDR3 bases: TGTGCCAGTACTCTGCTAGCGGGAGAAGGCGAGCAGTACTTC. Amino acids: CASTLLAGEGEQYF.

The chain has TRBV19 and TRBJ2-2; 8 bases are a match to TRBD2. V lost 3 bases and J lost 4; bases outside the gene matches: 4. The CDR3 is made up of 15 amino acids. Germline loops: CDR1 LNHDA, CDR2 SQIVND (reference sequence). CDR3 protein: CASSIPAGGTGELFF. Written as DNA, the CDR3 is TGTGCCAGTAGTATTCCGGCGGGGGGCACCGGGGAGCTGTTTTTT.

The chain joins TRBV28 to TRBJ2-6; D perhaps matches TRBD2 (5 bases). V lost 7 bases to trimming and J lost 2 bases, with 12 bases between them. CDR1 is MDHEN, CDR2 SYDVKM, per germline. CDR3 size: 15 residues. The CDR3: CASMGHSAGANVLTF. The CDR3 DNA sequence: TGTGCCAGCATGGGCCATAGCGCTGGGGCCAACGTCCTGACTTTC.